This TCR beta chain came from a study of human versus mouse CDR3 diversity and MHC coevolution. This clone was picked up a small number of times. Its specificity is unknown. Trimming stripped 2 bases from V and 0 bases from J, with 6 bases between. This CDR3 is 14 amino acids long. Germline V gene lookup returns CDR1 SGHNT and CDR2 YYREEE (reference sequence). This table comes from immunoSEQ multiplex PCR, and its TCRdb copy is limited to in-frame clones, with some not included. This table holds 45,000 to 75,000 clones, 90% to 95% found once. General study points: Clonal inequality was lowest in two of the three human donors. Human CDR3s averaged more deletions and insertions than mouse CDR3s.

The origin of this receptor is a person in their 60s in good health. The source material was naive CD4+ T cells from blood. Subset meaning: CD45RO-negative CD62L-positive naive CD4 T cells. This chain joins TRBV5-4 and TRBJ1-3; D possibly corresponds to TRBD1 (5 bases). CDR3 nucleotides: TGTGCCAGCAGCTTCCAGGGCTCTGGAAACACCATATATTTT. Amino acid sequence: CASSFQGSGNTIYF.